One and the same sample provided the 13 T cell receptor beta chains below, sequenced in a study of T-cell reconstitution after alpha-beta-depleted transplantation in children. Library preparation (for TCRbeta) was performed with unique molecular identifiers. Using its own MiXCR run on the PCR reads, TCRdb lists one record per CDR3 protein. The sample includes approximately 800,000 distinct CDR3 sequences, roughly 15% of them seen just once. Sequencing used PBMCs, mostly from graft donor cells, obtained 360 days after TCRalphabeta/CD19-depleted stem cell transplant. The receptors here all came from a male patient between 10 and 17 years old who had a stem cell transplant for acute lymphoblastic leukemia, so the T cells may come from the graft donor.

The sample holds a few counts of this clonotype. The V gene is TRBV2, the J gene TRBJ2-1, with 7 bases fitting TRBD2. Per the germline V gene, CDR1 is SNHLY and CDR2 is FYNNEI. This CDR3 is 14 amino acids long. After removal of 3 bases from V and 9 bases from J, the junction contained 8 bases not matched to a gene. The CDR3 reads CASSDPRLAGEQFF. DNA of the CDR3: TGTGCCAGCAGTGACCCTAGACTAGCCGGTGAGCAGTTCTTC.

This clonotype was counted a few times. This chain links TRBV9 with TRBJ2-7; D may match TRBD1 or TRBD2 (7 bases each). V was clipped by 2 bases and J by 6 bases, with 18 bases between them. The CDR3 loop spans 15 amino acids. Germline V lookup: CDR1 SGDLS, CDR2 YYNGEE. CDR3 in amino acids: CASSVSPGQRGEQYF. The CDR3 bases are TGTGCCAGCAGCGTTAGTCCGGGACAGCGGGGCGAGCAGTACTTC.

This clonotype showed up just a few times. This chain's CDR3 is CASREPYSNQPQHF. The DNA for the CDR3 is TGTGCCAGCAGAGAACCCTATAGCAATCAGCCCCAGCATTTT. The chain has TRBV2 and TRBJ1-5, with no clear D. Deletions cut 6 bases from V and 0 bases from J, with 9 bases between. The CDR3 runs 14 residues. The V gene's germline CDR1 is SNHLY and CDR2 FYNNEI.

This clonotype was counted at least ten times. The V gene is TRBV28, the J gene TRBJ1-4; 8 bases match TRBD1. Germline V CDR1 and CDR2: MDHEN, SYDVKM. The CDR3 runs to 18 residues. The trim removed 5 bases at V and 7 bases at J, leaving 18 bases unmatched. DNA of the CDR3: TGTGCCAGCAGTCATATAAGGCCCCCAACAGGGGGTGGTGAAAAACTGTTTTTT. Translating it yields CASSHIRPPTGGGEKLFF.

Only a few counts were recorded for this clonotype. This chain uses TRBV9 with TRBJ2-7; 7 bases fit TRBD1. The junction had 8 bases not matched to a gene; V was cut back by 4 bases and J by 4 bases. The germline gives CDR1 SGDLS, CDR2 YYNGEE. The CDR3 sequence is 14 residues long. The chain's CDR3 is CASSPTGQHYEQYF. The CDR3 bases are TGTGCCAGCAGCCCAACGGGACAGCATTACGAGCAGTACTTC.

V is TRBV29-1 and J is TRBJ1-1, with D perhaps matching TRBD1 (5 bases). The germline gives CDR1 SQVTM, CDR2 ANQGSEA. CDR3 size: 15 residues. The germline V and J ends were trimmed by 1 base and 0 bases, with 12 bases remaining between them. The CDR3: CSVEGEQGLNTEAFF. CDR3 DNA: TGCAGCGTTGAAGGAGAGCAGGGCCTGAACACTGAAGCTTTCTTT. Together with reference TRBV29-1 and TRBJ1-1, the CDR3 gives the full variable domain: SAVISQKPSRDICQRGTSLTIQCQVDSQVTMMFWYRQQPGQSLTLIATANQGSEATYESGFVIDKFPISRPNLTFSTLTVSNMSPEDSSIYLCSVEGEQGLNTEAFFGQGTRLTVV.

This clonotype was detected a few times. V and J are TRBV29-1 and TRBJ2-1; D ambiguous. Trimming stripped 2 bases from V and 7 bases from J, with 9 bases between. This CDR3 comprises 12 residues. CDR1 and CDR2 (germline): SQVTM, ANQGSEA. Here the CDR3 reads CSVERVRNEQFF. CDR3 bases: TGCAGCGTTGAAAGGGTTCGGAATGAGCAGTTCTTC.

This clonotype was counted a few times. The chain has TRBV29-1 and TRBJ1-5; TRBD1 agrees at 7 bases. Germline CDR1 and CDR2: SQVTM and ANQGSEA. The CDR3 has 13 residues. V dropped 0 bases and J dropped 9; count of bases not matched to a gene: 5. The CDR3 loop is CSVEDRPGGPQHF. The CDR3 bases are TGCAGCGTTGAAGATCGTCCAGGGGGGCCCCAGCATTTT.

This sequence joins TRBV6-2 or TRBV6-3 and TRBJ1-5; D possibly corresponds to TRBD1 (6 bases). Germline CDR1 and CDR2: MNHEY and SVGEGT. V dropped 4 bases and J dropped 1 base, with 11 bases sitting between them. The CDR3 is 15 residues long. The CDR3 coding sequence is TGTGCCAGCAGTTCAGGGGATACCAGCAATCAGCCCCAGCATTTT. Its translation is CASSSGDTSNQPQHF.

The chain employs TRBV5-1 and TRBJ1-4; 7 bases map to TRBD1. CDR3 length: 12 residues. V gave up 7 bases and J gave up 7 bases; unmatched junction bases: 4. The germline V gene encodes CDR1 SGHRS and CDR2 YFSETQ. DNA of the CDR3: TGCGCCAGCCGACAGGGAAGTGAAAAACTGTTTTTT. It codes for CASRQGSEKLFF.

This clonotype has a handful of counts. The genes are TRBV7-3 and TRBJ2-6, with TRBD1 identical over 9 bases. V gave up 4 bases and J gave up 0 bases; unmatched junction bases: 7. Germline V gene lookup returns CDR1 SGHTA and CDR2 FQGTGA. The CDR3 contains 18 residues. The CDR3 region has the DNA TGTGCCAGCAGCTCCCCCGGGACAGGGTTCTCTGGGGCCAACGTCCTGACTTTC. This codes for CASSSPGTGFSGANVLTF.

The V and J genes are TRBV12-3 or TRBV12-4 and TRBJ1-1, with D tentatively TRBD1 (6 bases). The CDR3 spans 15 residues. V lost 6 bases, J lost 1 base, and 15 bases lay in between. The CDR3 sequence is CASSSWDMPNTEAFF. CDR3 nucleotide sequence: TGTGCCAGCAGCTCATGGGACATGCCGAACACTGAAGCTTTCTTT.

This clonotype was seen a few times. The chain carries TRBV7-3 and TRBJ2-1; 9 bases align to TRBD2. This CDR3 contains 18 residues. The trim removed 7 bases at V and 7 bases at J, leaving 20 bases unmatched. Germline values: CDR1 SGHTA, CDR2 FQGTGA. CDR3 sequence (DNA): TGTGCCAGCACCCTTAGTGGGGGGATAGCGGGAGTTGGGAATGAGCAGTTCTTC. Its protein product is CASTLSGGIAGVGNEQFF.